Sequencing of this T cell receptor beta chain was carried out in a study of neurological immune-mediated disorders. Study-wide results and limits: Expanded clones shared no CDR3 amino acid sequences across subjects, suggesting private repertoires in all groups. The multiple sclerosis repertoire cluster was associated with no clinical or MRI feature. Falling below healthy controls, multiple sclerosis showed the least TCR clonal expansion, while HTLV-1-associated myelopathy showed the most. Phylogenetic analysis grouped 18 of 34 multiple sclerosis patients' repertoires together, suggesting a possible repertoire signature.

TCRdb recomputed calls from the 5' RACE reads with MiXCR, one row per CDR3 protein. The sample lists 50,000 or so distinct CDR3 sequences; about 3.7% were seen once. Germline V gene data show CDR1 as DFQATT and CDR2 as SNEGSKA (reference sequence). The CDR3 has 13 residues. At least ten counts were recorded for this clonotype. The antigen is not known. At one end the junction does not follow the germline gene, possibly because of a read error. The sample comprised PBMCs. This receptor was obtained from a woman aged 60-75 years with multiple sclerosis. The chain links TRBV20-1 to TRBJ2-5; unclear D gene. Written as DNA, the CDR3 is TGCAGTGCTAGTAATCCCGGCCAAGGGACCCAGTACTTC. Amino acid sequence: CSASNPGQGTQYF.